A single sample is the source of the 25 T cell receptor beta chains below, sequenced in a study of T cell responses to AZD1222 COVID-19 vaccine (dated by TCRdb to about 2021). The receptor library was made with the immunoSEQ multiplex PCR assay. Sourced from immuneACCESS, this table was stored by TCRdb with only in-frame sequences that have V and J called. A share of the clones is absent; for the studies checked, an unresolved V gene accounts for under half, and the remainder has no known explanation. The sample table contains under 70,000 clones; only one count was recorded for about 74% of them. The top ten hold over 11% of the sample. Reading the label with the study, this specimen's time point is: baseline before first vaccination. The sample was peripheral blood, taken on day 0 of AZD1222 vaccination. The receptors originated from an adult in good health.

In nucleotides, the CDR3 is TGTGCCAGCAGTTTATCGAGAGGGGCGGGTGGCTACACCTTC. Amino acid sequence: CASSLSRGAGGYTF. The chain employs TRBV27 and TRBJ1-2, with D perhaps matching TRBD1 (5 bases). There are 14 residues in the CDR3. V was trimmed by 0 bases and J by 7 bases, leaving 12 bases between them. Looked up from germline, CDR1 is MNHEY and CDR2 is SMNVEV (reference sequence).

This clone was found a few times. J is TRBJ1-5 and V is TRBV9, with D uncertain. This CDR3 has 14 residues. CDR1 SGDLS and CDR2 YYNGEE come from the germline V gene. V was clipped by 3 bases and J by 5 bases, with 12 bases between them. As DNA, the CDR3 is TGTGCCAGCAGCGCGGGAGACTGGGATCAGCCCCAGCATTTT. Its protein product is CASSAGDWDQPQHF.

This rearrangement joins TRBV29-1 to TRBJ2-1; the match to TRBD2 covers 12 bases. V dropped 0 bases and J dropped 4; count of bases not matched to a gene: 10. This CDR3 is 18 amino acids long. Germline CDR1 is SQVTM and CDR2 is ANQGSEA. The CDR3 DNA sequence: TGCAGCGTTGAAGATCGGGATCTAGCGGGGGGGCTTTACAATGAGCAGTTCTTC. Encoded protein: CSVEDRDLAGGLYNEQFF.

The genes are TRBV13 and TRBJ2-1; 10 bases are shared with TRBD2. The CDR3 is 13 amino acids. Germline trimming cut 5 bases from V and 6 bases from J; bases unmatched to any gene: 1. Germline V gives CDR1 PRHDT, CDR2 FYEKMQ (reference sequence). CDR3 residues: CASSSGGANEQFF. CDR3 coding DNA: TGTGCCAGCAGCAGCGGGGGGGCCAATGAGCAGTTCTTC.

In DNA, the CDR3 is TGTGCCAGCAGTCCGCAGAATGGGGCCAACGTCCTGACTTTC. Translated: CASSPQNGANVLTF. V and J are TRBV28 and TRBJ2-6; D is unresolved. The V gene lost 5 bases and the J gene lost 3 bases, with 8 bases spanning the gap. Germline assignment: CDR1 MDHEN and CDR2 SYDVKM. The CDR3 length is 14 residues.

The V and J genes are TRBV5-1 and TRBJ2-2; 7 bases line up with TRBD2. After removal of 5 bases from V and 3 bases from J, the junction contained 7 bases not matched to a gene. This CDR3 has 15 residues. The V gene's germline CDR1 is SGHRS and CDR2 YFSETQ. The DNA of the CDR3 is TGCGCCAGCAGTTGGGGCGGGGGTGACACCGGGGAGCTGTTTTTT. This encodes CASSWGGGDTGELFF. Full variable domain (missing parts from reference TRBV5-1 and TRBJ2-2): KAGVTQTPRYLIKTRGQQVTLSCSPISGHRSVSWYQQTPGQGLQFLFEYFSETQRNKGNFPGRFSGRQFSNSRSEMNVSTLELGDSALYLCASSWGGGDTGELFFGEGSRLTVL.

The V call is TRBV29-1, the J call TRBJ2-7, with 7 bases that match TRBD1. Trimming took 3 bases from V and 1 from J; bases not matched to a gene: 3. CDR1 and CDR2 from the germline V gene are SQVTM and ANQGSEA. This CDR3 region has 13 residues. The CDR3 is CSVESGQSYEQYF. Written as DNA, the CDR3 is TGCAGCGTTGAGTCGGGACAGTCCTACGAGCAGTACTTC.

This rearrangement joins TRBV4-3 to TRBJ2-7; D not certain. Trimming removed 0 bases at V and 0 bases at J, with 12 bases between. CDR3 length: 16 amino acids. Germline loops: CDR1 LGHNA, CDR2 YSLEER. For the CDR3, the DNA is TGCGCCAGCAGCCAAGATCGAACACCGGCCTCCTACGAGCAGTACTTC. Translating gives CASSQDRTPASYEQYF.

The CDR3 here is CAISVGTVANSPLHF. The CDR3 DNA sequence: TGTGCCATCAGTGTAGGGACGGTTGCTAATTCACCCCTCCACTTT. V gene TRBV10-3 combines with J gene TRBJ1-6, with D possibly being TRBD1 (5 bases). Trimming left V 4 bases short and J 6 bases short, with 13 bases between. Germline assignment: CDR1 ENHRY and CDR2 SYGVKD. The length of the CDR3 is 15 residues.

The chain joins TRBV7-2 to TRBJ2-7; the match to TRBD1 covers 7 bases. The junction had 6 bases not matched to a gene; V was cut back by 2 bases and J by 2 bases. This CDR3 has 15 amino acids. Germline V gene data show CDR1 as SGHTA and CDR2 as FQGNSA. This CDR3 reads CASSLKGQGAYEQYF. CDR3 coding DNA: TGTGCCAGCAGCTTAAAGGGGCAGGGGGCCTACGAGCAGTACTTC. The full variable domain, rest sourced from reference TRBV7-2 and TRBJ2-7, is GAGVSQSPSNKVTEKGKDVELRCDPISGHTALYWYRQSLGQGLEFLIYFQGNSAPDKSGLPSDRFSAERTGGSVSTLTIQRTQQEDSAVYLCASSLKGQGAYEQYFGPGTRLTVT.

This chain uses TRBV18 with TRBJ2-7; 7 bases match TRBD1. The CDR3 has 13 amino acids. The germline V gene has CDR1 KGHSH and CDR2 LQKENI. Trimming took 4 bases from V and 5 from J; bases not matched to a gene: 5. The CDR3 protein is CASSLGDRDEQYF. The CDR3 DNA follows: TGTGCCAGCTCACTAGGAGACAGGGACGAGCAGTACTTC.

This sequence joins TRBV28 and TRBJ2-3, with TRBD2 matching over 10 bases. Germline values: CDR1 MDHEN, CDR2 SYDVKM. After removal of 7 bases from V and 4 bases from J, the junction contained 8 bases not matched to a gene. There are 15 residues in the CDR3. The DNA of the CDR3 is TGTGCCAGCACCAGGCTAGCGGGGGAGGCAGATACGCAGTATTTT. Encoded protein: CASTRLAGEADTQYF.

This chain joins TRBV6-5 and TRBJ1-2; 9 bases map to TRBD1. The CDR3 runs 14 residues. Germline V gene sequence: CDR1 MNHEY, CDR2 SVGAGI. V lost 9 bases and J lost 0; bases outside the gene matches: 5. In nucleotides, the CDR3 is TGTGCCAGTGTCCGGACAGGGGCTAACTATGGCTACACCTTC. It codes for CASVRTGANYGYTF.

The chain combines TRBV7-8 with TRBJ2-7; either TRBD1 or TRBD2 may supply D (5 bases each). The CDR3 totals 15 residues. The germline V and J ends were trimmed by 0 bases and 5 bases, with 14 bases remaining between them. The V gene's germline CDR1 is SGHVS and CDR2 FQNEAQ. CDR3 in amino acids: CASSLAPVGDDEQYF. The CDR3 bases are TGTGCCAGCAGCTTAGCCCCAGTGGGGGACGACGAGCAGTACTTC.

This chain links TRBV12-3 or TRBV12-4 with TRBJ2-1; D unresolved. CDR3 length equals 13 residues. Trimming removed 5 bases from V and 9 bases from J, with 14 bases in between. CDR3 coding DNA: TGTGCCAGCAGTCCCTATTCTGGCGGTGAGCAGTTCTTC. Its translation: CASSPYSGGEQFF.

CDR3 nucleotides: TGTGCCACCAGCAGGGGACAGGGGGTCAATTCACCCCTCCACTTT. Translation gives CATSRGQGVNSPLHF. The chain recombines TRBV15 with TRBJ1-6; TRBD1 matches 11 bases. The CDR3 runs to 15 residues. The J segment lost 7 bases and the V segment lost 3 bases, leaving 2 bases of the junction unmatched. Germline V gene lookup returns CDR1 LNHNV and CDR2 YYDKDF (reference sequence).

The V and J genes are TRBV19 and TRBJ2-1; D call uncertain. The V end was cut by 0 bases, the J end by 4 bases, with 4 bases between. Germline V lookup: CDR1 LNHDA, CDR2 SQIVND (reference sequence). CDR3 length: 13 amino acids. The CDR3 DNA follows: TGTGCCAGTAGTATAGACATTTACAATGAGCAGTTCTTC. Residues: CASSIDIYNEQFF.

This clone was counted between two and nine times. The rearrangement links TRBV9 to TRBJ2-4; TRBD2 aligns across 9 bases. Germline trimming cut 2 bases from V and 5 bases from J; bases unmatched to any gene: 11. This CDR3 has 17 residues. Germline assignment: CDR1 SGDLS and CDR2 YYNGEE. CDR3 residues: CASSVSGGPGTENIQYF. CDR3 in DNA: TGTGCCAGCAGCGTGAGCGGGGGGCCCGGAACAGAAAACATTCAGTACTTC.

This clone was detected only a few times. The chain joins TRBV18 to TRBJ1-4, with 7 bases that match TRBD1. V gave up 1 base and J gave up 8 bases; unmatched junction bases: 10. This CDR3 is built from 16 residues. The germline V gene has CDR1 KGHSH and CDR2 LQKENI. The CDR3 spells CASSPRTDRADEKLFF. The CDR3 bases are TGTGCCAGCTCACCACGGACCGACAGGGCGGACGAAAAACTGTTTTTT.

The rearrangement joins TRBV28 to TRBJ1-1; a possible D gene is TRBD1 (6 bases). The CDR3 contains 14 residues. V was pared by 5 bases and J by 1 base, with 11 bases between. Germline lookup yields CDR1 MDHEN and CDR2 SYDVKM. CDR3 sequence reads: CASSLDSSNTEAFF. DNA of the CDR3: TGTGCCAGCAGTCTGGACAGCTCGAACACTGAAGCTTTCTTT.

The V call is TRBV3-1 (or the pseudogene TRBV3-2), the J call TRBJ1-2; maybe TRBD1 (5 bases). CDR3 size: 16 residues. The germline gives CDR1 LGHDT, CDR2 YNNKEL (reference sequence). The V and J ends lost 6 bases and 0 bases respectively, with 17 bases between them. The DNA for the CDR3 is TGTGCCAGCAGTCAAACTTTGAGACAGTCTAACTATGGCTACACCTTC. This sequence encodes CASSQTLRQSNYGYTF.

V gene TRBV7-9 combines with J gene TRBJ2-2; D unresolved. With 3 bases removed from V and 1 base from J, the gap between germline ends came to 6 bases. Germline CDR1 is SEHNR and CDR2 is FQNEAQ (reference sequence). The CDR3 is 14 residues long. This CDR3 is CASSFKRNTGELFF. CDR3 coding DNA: TGTGCCAGCAGCTTTAAAAGGAACACCGGGGAGCTGTTTTTT.

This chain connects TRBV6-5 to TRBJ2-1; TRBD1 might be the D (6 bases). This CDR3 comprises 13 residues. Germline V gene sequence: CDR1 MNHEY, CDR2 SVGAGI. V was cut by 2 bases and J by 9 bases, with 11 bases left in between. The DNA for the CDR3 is TGTGCCAGCAGTTACAACAGGGTAGGTGAGCAGTTCTTC. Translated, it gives CASSYNRVGEQFF.

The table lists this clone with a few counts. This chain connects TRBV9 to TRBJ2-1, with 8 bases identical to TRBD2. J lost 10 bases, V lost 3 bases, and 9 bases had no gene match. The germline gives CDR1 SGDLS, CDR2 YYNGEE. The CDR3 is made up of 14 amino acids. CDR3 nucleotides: TGTGCCAGCAGCGCAAGGACTAGCTTCTACGAGCAGTTCTTC. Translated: CASSARTSFYEQFF. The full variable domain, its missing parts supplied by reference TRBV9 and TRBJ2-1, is DSGVTQTPKHLITATGQRVTLRCSPRSGDLSVYWYQQSLDQGLQFLIQYYNGEERAKGNILERFSAQQFPDLHSELNLSSLELGDSALYFCASSARTSFYEQFFGPGTRLTVL.

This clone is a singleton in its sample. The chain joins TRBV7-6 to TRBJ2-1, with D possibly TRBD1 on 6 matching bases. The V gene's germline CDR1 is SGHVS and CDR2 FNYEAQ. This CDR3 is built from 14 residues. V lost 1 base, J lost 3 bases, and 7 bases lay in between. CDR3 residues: CASSLEGDYNEQFF. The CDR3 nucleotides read TGTGCCAGCAGCTTAGAGGGGGACTACAATGAGCAGTTCTTC.